These 2 T cell receptor beta chains were all obtained from the same sample, sequenced in a study of T cell changes during pregnancy in multiple sclerosis. The protocol was immunoSEQ multiplex PCR, while the TCRdb copy is restricted to in-frame clones and leaves out a portion. The data hold 70,000 to 85,000 clones, with under 95% observed a single time. The starting material was peripheral blood, obtained before pregnancy. These receptor sequences come from a female donor with multiple sclerosis, enrolled in a pregnancy study.

This clone was counted a single time. V is TRBV6-1 and J is TRBJ2-2, with 11 positions matching TRBD2. Looked up from germline, CDR1 is MNHNS and CDR2 is SASEGT. CDR3 length: 16 residues. V was pared by 4 bases and J by 5 bases, with 6 bases of the junction left unmatched. This CDR3 reads CASSVELAGGTGELFF. CDR3 in DNA: TGTGCCAGCAGTGTAGAGTTAGCGGGGGGGACCGGGGAGCTGTTTTTT.

The J gene is TRBJ2-2, the V gene TRBV7-9; 7 bases align to TRBD2. The germline CDR1 and CDR2 sequences are SEHNR and FQNEAQ (reference sequence). The CDR3 has 14 amino acids. V lost 5 bases to trimming and J lost 7 bases; unmatched junction nucleotides: 7. The CDR3 is CASSQGRGIGELFF. The CDR3 nucleotides read TGTGCCAGCAGCCAAGGGAGGGGCATCGGGGAGCTGTTTTTT.